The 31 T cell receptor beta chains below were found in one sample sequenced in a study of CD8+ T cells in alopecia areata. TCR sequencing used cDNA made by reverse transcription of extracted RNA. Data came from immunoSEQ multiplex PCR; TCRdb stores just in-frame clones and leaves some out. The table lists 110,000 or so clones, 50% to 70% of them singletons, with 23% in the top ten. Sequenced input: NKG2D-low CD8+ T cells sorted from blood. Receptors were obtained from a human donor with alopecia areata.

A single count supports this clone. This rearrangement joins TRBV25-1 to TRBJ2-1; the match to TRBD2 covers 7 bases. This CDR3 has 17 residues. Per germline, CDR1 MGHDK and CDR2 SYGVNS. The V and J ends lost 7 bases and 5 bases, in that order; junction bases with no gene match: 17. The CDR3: CASTPLGIGLVNNEQFF. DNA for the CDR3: TGTGCCAGCACTCCACTAGGAATTGGACTAGTCAACAATGAGCAGTTCTTC.

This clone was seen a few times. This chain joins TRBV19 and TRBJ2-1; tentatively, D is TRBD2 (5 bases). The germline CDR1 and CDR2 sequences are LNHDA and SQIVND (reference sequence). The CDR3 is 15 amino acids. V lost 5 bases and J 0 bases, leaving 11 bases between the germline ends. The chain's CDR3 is CASSAAGSSYNEQFF. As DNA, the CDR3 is TGTGCCAGTAGTGCCGCGGGTTCCTCCTACAATGAGCAGTTCTTC.

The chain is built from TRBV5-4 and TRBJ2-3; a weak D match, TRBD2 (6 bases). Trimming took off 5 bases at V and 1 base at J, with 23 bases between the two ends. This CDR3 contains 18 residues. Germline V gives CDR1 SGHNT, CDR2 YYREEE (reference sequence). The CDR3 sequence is CASSGAPSVGGGTDTQYF. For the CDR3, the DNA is TGTGCCAGCAGTGGGGCCCCTAGCGTTGGAGGTGGCACAGATACGCAGTATTTT.

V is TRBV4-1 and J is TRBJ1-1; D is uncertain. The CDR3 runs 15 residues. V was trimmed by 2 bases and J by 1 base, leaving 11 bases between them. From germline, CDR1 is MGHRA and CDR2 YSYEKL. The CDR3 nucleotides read TGCGCCAGCAGCCAATGGCCGGGGAAGAACACTGAAGCTTTCTTT. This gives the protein CASSQWPGKNTEAFF.

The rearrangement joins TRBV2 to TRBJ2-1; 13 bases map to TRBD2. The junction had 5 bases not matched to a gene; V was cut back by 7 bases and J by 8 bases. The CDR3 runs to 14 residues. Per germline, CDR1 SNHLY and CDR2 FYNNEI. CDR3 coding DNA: TGTGCCAGCACGAGGACTAGCGGGAGCTATGAGCAGTTCTTC. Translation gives CASTRTSGSYEQFF. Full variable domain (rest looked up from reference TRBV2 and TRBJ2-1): EPEVTQTPSHQVTQMGQEVILRCVPISNHLYFYWYRQILGQKVEFLVSFYNNEISEKSEIFDDQFSVERPDGSNFTLKIRSTKLEDSAMYFCASTRTSGSYEQFFGPGTRLTVL.

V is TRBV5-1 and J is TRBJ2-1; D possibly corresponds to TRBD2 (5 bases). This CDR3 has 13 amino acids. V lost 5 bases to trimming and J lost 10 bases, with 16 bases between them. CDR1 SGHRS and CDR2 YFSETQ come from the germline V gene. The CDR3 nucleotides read TGCGCCAGCAGTCAACGGGGATCACAGGAGCAGTTCTTC. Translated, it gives CASSQRGSQEQFF.

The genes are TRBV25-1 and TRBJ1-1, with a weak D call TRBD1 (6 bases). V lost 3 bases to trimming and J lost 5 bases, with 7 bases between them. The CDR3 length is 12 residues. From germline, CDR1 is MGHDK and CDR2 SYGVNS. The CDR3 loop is CASSETGTEAFF. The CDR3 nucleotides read TGTGCCAGCAGTGAGACAGGAACTGAAGCTTTCTTT. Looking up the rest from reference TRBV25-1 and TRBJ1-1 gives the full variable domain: EADIYQTPRYLVIGTGKKITLECSQTMGHDKMYWYQQDPGMELHLIHYSYGVNSTEKGDLSSESTVSRIRTEHFPLTLESARPSHTSQYLCASSETGTEAFFGQGTRLTVV.

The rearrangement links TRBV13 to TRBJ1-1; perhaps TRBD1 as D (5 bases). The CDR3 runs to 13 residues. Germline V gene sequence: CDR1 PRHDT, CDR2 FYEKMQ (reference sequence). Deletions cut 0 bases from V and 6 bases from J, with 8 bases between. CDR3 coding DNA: TGTGCCAGCAGCTTAGGGGGGCCTCCTGAAGCTTTCTTT. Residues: CASSLGGPPEAFF.

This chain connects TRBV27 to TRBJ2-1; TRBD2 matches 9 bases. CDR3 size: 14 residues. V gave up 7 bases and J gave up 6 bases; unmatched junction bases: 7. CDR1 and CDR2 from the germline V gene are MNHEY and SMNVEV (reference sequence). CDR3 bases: TGTGCCAGCATAGGAGTAGCGGGAGCCAATGAGCAGTTCTTC. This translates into CASIGVAGANEQFF.

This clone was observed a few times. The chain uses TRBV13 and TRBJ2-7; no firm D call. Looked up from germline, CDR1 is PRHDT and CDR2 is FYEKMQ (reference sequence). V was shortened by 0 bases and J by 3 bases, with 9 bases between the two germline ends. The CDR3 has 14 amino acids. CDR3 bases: TGTGCCAGCAGCTTAGGCCGCATAGACTACGAGCAGTACTTC. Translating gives CASSLGRIDYEQYF. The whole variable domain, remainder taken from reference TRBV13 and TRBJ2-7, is AAGVIQSPRHLIKEKRETATLKCYPIPRHDTVYWYQQGPGQDPQFLISFYEKMQSDKGSIPDRFSAQQFSDYHSELNMSSLELGDSALYFCASSLGRIDYEQYFGPGTRLTVT.

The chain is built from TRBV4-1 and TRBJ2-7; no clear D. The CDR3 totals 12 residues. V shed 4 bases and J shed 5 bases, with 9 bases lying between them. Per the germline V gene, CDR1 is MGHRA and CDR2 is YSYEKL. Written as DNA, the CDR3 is TGCGCCAGCAGCCCCGACCGGCACGAGCAGTACTTC. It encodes CASSPDRHEQYF.

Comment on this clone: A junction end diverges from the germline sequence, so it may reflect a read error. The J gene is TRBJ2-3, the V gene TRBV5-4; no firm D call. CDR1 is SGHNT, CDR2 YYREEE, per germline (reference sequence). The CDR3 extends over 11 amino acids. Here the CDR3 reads CASSLALGTNF. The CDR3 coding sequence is TGTGCCAGCAGCTTGGCCTTAGGAACGAATTTT.

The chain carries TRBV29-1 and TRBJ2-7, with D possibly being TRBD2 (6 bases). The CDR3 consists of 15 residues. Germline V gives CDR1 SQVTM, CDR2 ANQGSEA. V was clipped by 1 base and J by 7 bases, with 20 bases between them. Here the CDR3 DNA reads TGCAGCGTTGAAGCCCCCGTGGGACTGCCGCGGGAGCAGTACTTC. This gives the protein CSVEAPVGLPREQYF.

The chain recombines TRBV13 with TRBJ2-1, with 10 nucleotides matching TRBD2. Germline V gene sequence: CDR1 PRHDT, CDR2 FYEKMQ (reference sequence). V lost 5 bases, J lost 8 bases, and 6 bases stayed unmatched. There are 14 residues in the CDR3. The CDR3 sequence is CASSLGLALDEQFF. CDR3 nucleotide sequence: TGTGCCAGCAGCCTGGGACTAGCGTTAGATGAGCAGTTCTTC.

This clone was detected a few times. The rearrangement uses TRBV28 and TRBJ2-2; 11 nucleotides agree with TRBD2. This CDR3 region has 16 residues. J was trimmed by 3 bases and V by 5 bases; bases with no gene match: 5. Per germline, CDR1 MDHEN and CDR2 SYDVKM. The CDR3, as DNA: TGTGCCAGCAGTGGGCTAGCGGGAGGTTACACCGGGGAGCTGTTTTTT. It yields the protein CASSGLAGGYTGELFF.

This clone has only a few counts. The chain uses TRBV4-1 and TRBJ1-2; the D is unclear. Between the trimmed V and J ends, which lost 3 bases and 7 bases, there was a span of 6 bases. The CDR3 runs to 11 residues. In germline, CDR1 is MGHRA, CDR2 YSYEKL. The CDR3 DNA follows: TGCGCCAGCAGCCACTTAGGTGGCTACACCTTC. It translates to CASSHLGGYTF.

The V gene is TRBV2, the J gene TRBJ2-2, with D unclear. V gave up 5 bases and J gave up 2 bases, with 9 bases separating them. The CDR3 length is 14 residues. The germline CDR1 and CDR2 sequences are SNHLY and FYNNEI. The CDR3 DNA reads TGTGCCAGCAGTTGGTACCTAAACACCGGGGAGCTGTTTTTT. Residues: CASSWYLNTGELFF. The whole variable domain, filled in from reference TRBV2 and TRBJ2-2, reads EPEVTQTPSHQVTQMGQEVILRCVPISNHLYFYWYRQILGQKVEFLVSFYNNEISEKSEIFDDQFSVERPDGSNFTLKIRSTKLEDSAMYFCASSWYLNTGELFFGEGSRLTVL.

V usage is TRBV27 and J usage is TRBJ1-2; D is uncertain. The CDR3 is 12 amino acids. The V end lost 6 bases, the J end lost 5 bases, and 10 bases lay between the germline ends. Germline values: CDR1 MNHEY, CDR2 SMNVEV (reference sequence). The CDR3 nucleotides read TGTGCCAGCAGGGAGGGTGGTTATGGCTACACCTTC. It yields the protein CASREGGYGYTF.

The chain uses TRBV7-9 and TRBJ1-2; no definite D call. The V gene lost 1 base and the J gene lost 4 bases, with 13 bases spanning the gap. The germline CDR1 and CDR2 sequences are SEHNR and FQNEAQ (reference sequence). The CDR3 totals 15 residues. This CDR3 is CASSLVGQAAYGYTF. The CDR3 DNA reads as TGTGCCAGCAGCTTAGTCGGGCAGGCAGCCTATGGCTACACCTTC. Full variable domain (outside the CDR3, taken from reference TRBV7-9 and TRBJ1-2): DTGVSQNPRHKITKRGQNVTFRCDPISEHNRLYWYRQTLGQGPEFLTYFQNEAQLEKSRLLSDRFSAERPKGSFSTLEIQRTEQGDSAMYLCASSLVGQAAYGYTFGSGTRLTVV.

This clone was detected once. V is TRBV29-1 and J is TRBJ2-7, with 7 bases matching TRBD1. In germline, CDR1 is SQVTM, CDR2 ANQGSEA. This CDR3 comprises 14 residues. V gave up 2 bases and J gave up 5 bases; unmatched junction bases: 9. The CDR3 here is CSVEPTGKGNEQYF. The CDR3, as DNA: TGCAGCGTTGAACCGACAGGGAAGGGCAACGAGCAGTACTTC.

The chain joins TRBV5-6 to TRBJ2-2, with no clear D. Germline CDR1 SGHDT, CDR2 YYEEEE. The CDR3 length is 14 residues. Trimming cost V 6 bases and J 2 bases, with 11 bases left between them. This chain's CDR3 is CASMMGGNTGELFF. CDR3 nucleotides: TGTGCCAGCATGATGGGCGGTAACACCGGGGAGCTGTTTTTT. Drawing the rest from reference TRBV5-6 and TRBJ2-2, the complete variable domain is DAGVTQSPTHLIKTRGQQVTLRCSPKSGHDTVSWYQQALGQGPQFIFQYYEEEERQRGNFPDRFSGHQFPNYSSELNVNALLLGDSALYLCASMMGGNTGELFFGEGSRLTVL.

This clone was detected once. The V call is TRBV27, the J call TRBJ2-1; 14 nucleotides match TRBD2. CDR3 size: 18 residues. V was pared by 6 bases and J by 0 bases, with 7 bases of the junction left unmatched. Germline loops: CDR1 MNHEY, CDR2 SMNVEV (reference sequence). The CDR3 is CASRGTSGSASSYNEQFF. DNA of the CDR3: TGTGCCAGCAGAGGGACTAGCGGGAGTGCGAGCTCCTACAATGAGCAGTTCTTC.

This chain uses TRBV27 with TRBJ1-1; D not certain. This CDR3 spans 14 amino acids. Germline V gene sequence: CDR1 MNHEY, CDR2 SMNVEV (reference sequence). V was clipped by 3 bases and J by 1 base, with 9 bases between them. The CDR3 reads CASSLSRRNTEAFF. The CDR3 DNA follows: TGTGCCAGCAGTTTGAGTCGGCGGAACACTGAAGCTTTCTTT.

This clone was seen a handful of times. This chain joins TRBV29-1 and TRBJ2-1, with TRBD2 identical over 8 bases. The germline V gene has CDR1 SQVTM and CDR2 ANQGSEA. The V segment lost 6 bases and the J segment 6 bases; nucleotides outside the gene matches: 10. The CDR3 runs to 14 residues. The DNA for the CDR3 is TGCAGCGTCTTAGCGGGGTCACTCGGCAATGAGCAGTTCTTC. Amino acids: CSVLAGSLGNEQFF.

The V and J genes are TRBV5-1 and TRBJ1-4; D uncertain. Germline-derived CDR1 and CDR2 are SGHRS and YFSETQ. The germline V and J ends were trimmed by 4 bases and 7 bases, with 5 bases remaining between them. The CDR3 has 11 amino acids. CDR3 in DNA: TGCGCCAGCAGCCGGGGTGAAAAACTGTTTTTT. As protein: CASSRGEKLFF.

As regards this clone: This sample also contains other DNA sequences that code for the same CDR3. DNA of the CDR3: TGTGCCAGCAGTTATGCAGGGGACGAGCAGTACTTC. Translation: CASSYAGDEQYF. V is TRBV6-5 and J is TRBJ2-7; TRBD1 might be the D (6 bases). This CDR3 has 12 residues. Between the trimmed V and J ends, which lost 3 bases and 5 bases, there was a span of 8 bases. Germline V gives CDR1 MNHEY, CDR2 SVGAGI.

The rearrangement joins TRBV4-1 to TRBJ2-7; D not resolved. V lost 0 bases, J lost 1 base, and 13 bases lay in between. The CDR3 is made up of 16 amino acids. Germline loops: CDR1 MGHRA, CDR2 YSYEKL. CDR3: CASSQDAPSISYEQYF. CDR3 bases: TGCGCCAGCAGCCAAGATGCCCCGAGCATATCCTACGAGCAGTACTTC.

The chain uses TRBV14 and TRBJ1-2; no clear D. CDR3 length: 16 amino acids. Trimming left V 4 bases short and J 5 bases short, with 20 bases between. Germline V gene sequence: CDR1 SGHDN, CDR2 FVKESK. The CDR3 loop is CASSRTDDLLGYGYTF. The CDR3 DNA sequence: TGTGCCAGCAGCCGGACGGATGATCTTCTTGGATATGGCTACACCTTC.

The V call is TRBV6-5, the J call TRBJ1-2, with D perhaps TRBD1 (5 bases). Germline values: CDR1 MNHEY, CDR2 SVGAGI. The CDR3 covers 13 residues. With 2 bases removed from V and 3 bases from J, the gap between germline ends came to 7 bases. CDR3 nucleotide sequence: TGTGCCAGCAGTTACGACAGTGACTATGGCTACACCTTC. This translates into CASSYDSDYGYTF.

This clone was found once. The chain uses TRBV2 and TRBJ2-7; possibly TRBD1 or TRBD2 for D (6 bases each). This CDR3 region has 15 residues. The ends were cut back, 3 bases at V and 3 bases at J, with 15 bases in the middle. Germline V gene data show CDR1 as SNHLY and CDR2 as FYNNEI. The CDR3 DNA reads TGTGCCAGCAGTGACGGGGGCCGGGAGCTCTACGAGCAGTACTTC. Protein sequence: CASSDGGRELYEQYF.

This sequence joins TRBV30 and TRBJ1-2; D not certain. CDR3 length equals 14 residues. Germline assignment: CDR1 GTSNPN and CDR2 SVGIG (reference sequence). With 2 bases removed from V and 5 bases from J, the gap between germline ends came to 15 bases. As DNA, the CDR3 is TGTGCCTGGAGTTCTACTCTCGGGAGTTATGGCTACACCTTC. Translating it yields CAWSSTLGSYGYTF.